Below are 8 T cell receptor beta chains sequenced from a single sample in a study of shared clonotypes between healthy human individuals. Only CD45RO-negative cells positively selected for CCR7 counted as naive CD8 cells, so terminally differentiated effector memory CD45RA+ cells were excluded. Produced via immunoSEQ multiplex PCR; TCRdb's table is partial and in-frame only. This sample carries under 1 million clones, around 96% of them seen once, and the ten largest clones take around 0.21%. The sequencing input was naive CD8+ T cells sorted from blood. The receptors here all came from a man aged 30-40 years in good health.

The chain couples TRBV7-2 to TRBJ2-5; 7 bases agree with TRBD1. The CDR3 has 16 residues. The germline V gene has CDR1 SGHTA and CDR2 FQGNSA. V shed 5 bases, J shed 4 bases, and the junction held 13 bases outside the gene matches. The CDR3 bases are TGTGCCAGCAGCGGCCGGGACAGACTGTACGGAGAGACCCAGTACTTC. Translating gives CASSGRDRLYGETQYF.

A word on this clone: Other nucleotide sequences from this sample produce the same CDR3. The chain links TRBV29-1 to TRBJ1-2, with D unclear. V lost 0 bases to trimming and J lost 2 bases, with 4 bases between them. The CDR3 is made up of 12 amino acids. Per germline, CDR1 SQVTM and CDR2 ANQGSEA. CDR3 DNA: TGCAGCGTTGAAGATAGGAACTATGGCTACACCTTC. It is translated as CSVEDRNYGYTF.

The gene calls are TRBV7-6 and TRBJ2-7; no clear D gene. The V end lost 5 bases, the J end lost 0 bases, and 5 bases lay between the germline ends. Germline V gene data show CDR1 as SGHVS and CDR2 as FNYEAQ. The CDR3 runs to 12 residues. CDR3 nucleotides: TGTGCCAGCAGCCGAACCTCCTACGAGCAGTACTTC. This sequence encodes CASSRTSYEQYF.

The chain employs TRBV28 and TRBJ2-7; D tentatively fits TRBD1 or TRBD2 (5 bases each). The V end was cut by 5 bases, the J end by 2 bases, with 16 bases between. The CDR3 extends over 15 amino acids. Germline-derived CDR1 and CDR2 are MDHEN and SYDVKM. CDR3 in amino acids: CASSVAGTSTYEQYF. CDR3 coding DNA: TGTGCCAGCAGTGTGGCCGGGACGTCCACCTACGAGCAGTACTTC.

This chain connects TRBV13 to TRBJ1-3; maybe TRBD1 (6 bases). Trimming took 0 bases from V and 4 from J, leaving 13 bases between them. The CDR3 totals 16 residues. Germline V gene data show CDR1 as PRHDT and CDR2 as FYEKMQ (reference sequence). CDR3 sequence: CASSLGRGQLGNTIYF. The CDR3 bases are TGTGCCAGCAGCTTAGGCCGCGGACAGCTGGGAAACACCATATATTTT.

This chain uses TRBV27 with TRBJ2-2; the match to TRBD1 covers 8 bases. CDR3 length: 15 amino acids. The germline CDR1 and CDR2 sequences are MNHEY and SMNVEV (reference sequence). The V gene end was trimmed by 2 bases and the J gene end by 2 bases; junction bases not matched to a gene: 1. In nucleotides, the CDR3 is TGTGCCAGCAGTTTAACAGGGGGTAACACCGGGGAGCTGTTTTTT. This gives the protein CASSLTGGNTGELFF.

The V call is TRBV27, the J call TRBJ1-1; no definite D call. The CDR3 is 13 amino acids. Germline CDR1 reads MNHEY; CDR2 reads SMNVEV (reference sequence). V was shortened by 2 bases and J by 5 bases, with 9 bases between the two germline ends. CDR3: CASSLGVRTEAFF. The CDR3 nucleotides read TGTGCCAGCAGTTTAGGGGTAAGGACTGAAGCTTTCTTT.

The rearrangement uses TRBV9 and TRBJ2-7; 10 nucleotides line up with TRBD2. This CDR3 is built from 15 residues. CDR1 SGDLS and CDR2 YYNGEE come from the germline V gene. V lost 0 bases and J lost 3; bases outside the gene matches: 3. CDR3 amino acids: CASSVESSGSYEQYF. The CDR3 nucleotides are TGTGCCAGCAGCGTAGAGTCTAGCGGGAGCTACGAGCAGTACTTC.